This T cell receptor beta chain was identified during a study of T cell repertoires in cytomegalovirus infection. Study-wide context: It can be stated that public TCR beta signatures indicated CMV infection as well as a matching HLA type. Findings and limits, study-wide: Adding up the frequency of public TCR beta families identified people who carried CMV plus the relevant HLA. It was HLA-C-restricted CMV-specific TCR beta clonotypes that dominated the response ex vivo.

Each CDR3 protein is one row after TCRdb ran MiXCR on the reads. The sample has 200,000 to 300,000 distinct CDR3 sequences, roughly 13% seen once. This clonotype has at least ten counts. The antigen remains unidentified. This TCR came from a human donor in good health (CMV status not recorded). Some clones in this sample may be carry-over from other donors' samples. Material: PBMCs.

This chain's CDR3 is CSARQGDRDTDTQYF. The CDR3 coding sequence is TGCAGTGCTCGACAGGGGGACCGGGACACAGATACGCAGTATTTT. The chain couples TRBV20-1 to TRBJ2-3, with 9 bases aligning to TRBD1. The V segment lost 5 bases and the J segment 2 bases; nucleotides outside the gene matches: 8. The CDR3 is 15 residues long. Germline V gene sequence: CDR1 DFQATT, CDR2 SNEGSKA (reference sequence).